This TCR beta chain stems from a study of cytomegalovirus exposure and HLA in healthy donors. V shed 7 bases and J 4 bases; nucleotides not matched to a gene: 9. Germline V gene lookup returns CDR1 WSHSY and CDR2 SAAADI. The CDR3 extends over 14 amino acids. 60 Vbeta and 13 Jbeta primers were used in PCR. Produced via immunoSEQ multiplex PCR; TCRdb's table is partial and in-frame only. The sample includes roughly 190,000 clones, roughly four fifths of them seen just once. Nominally healthy donors provided the samples, though records likely missed some immune exposures. A remark on this clone: Its cognate antigen is unknown.

General study points: In a later analysis, donors in an Asian-associated ancestry cluster reportedly had fewer N-insertions in productive TCRs than the cohort mean. For most subjects, TCR beta sequences were reported to predict HLA-A and HLA-B alleles with accuracy. As a later analysis showed, a missense DCLRE1C variant was linked to trimming of TCR beta V- and J-genes.

The source is a man aged 18 to 30 in good health and CMV-seronegative. The chain carries TRBV10-2 and TRBJ2-7; TRBD2 aligns across 8 bases. Sequencing input: PBMCs. CDR3 protein: CASTRGGTAYEQYF. The CDR3 region has the DNA TGCGCCAGCACCCGGGGGGGGACCGCTTACGAGCAGTACTTC.